The next 16 T cell receptor beta chains were all read from a single sample in a study of blood T cell repertoires in COVID-19. The assay was immunoSEQ multiplex PCR, and TCRdb's table has in-frame clones only and misses some. The sample has 50,000 to 65,000 clones, 65% to 85% seen once. The sequencing input was peripheral blood. The source is a woman between 45 and 60 years old with active or convalescent COVID-19.

CDR3 in DNA: TGCAGTGCTAGTAGCGGGATTAGTCAAGAGACCCAGTACTTC. It is translated as CSASSGISQETQYF. The chain employs TRBV20-1 and TRBJ2-5; 8 bases fit TRBD2. Germline lookup yields CDR1 DFQATT and CDR2 SNEGSKA (reference sequence). The CDR3 runs 14 residues. V lost 3 bases to trimming and J lost 2 bases; unmatched junction nucleotides: 5.

The chain carries TRBV19 and TRBJ2-7; 7 bases agree with TRBD1. J was trimmed by 4 bases and V by 5 bases; bases with no gene match: 8. The CDR3 contains 14 residues. The germline V gene has CDR1 LNHDA and CDR2 SQIVND (reference sequence). The CDR3 region has the DNA TGTGCCAGTAGTCCTCGGGACAGTGTATACGAGCAGTACTTC. This gives the protein CASSPRDSVYEQYF.

This chain joins TRBV9 and TRBJ2-3; the match to TRBD2 covers 8 bases. The germline V gene encodes CDR1 SGDLS and CDR2 YYNGEE. The CDR3 is 20 amino acids. Trimming removed 0 bases from V and 6 bases from J; junction bases left unmatched: 21. The DNA of the CDR3 is TGTGCCAGCAGCGTAGAATCGGCGGGAGGCCCTTATCTTCTCTTGGATACGCAGTATTTT. Amino acid sequence: CASSVESAGGPYLLLDTQYF.

V gene TRBV7-2 combines with J gene TRBJ2-2; D not resolved. The germline V and J ends were trimmed by 4 bases and 1 base, with 4 bases remaining between them. The CDR3 sequence is 13 residues long. Germline V gives CDR1 SGHTA, CDR2 FQGNSA. CDR3 nucleotide sequence: TGTGCCAGCAGCTCCAAGAACACCGGGGAGCTGTTTTTT. Translated, it gives CASSSKNTGELFF. The full variable domain, completed using reference TRBV7-2 and TRBJ2-2, is GAGVSQSPSNKVTEKGKDVELRCDPISGHTALYWYRQSLGQGLEFLIYFQGNSAPDKSGLPSDRFSAERTGGSVSTLTIQRTQQEDSAVYLCASSSKNTGELFFGEGSRLTVL.

In its sample, this clone was seen once. This chain uses TRBV3-1 (or the pseudogene TRBV3-2) with TRBJ2-2, with D perhaps matching TRBD2 (5 bases). The germline V gene encodes CDR1 LGHDT and CDR2 YNNKEL (reference sequence). There are 15 residues in the CDR3. The ends were cut back, 1 base at V and 5 bases at J, with 11 bases in the middle. The DNA for the CDR3 is TGTGCCAGCAGCCAAGGATTGCGAGGGACCGGGGAGCTGTTTTTT. It is translated as CASSQGLRGTGELFF.

The chain carries TRBV10-3 and TRBJ2-5, with TRBD2 as a possible D gene (6 bases). The germline CDR1 and CDR2 sequences are ENHRY and SYGVKD. V gave up 4 bases and J gave up 3 bases, with 12 bases separating them. CDR3 length: 14 amino acids. CDR3 DNA: TGTGCCATCAGTGGGCTCGGGAGTAAAGAGACCCAGTACTTC. Translation: CAISGLGSKETQYF.

This chain uses TRBV27 with TRBJ1-1, with no clear D. Trimming removed 2 bases at V and 11 bases at J, with 12 bases between. Germline assignment: CDR1 MNHEY and CDR2 SMNVEV (reference sequence). CDR3 length equals 12 residues. The CDR3 DNA sequence: TGTGCCAGCAGTTTACGAGGGCAGAACGCTTTCTTT. Encoded protein: CASSLRGQNAFF.

J is TRBJ2-1 and V is TRBV29-1; tentatively, D is TRBD2 (5 bases). Germline CDR1 reads SQVTM; CDR2 reads ANQGSEA. The CDR3 loop spans 11 amino acids. The V end was cut by 7 bases, the J end by 9 bases, with 13 bases between. In DNA form, the CDR3 reads TGCAGCGCAAGATCTGCGGGTGAGCAGTTCTTC. Its translation is CSARSAGEQFF.

The chain joins TRBV19 to TRBJ1-3; no clear D gene. The CDR3 contains 15 residues. The germline gives CDR1 LNHDA, CDR2 SQIVND (reference sequence). With 3 bases removed from V and 0 bases from J, the gap between germline ends came to 9 bases. The CDR3 protein is CASSIRWASGNTIYF. In nucleotides, the CDR3 is TGTGCCAGTAGTATCCGTTGGGCCTCTGGAAACACCATATATTTT.

This chain connects TRBV2 to TRBJ2-3, with 10 nucleotides matching TRBD2. The germline V gene encodes CDR1 SNHLY and CDR2 FYNNEI. Unmatched junction bases numbered 9, after V lost 6 bases and J lost 3 bases. The CDR3 is 16 residues long. CDR3 sequence (DNA): TGTGCCAGCAGCGAGAGAGCGGGAGGGAGAACAGATACGCAGTATTTT. This codes for CASSERAGGRTDTQYF.

The rearrangement links TRBV7-9 to TRBJ1-1; D uncertain. V was clipped by 0 bases and J by 4 bases, with 12 bases between them. CDR1 and CDR2 (germline): SEHNR, FQNEAQ (reference sequence). This CDR3 has 15 residues. The CDR3 protein is CASSLAYRGPTEAFF. CDR3 nucleotide sequence: TGTGCCAGCAGCTTAGCTTATCGGGGTCCCACTGAAGCTTTCTTT.

The V gene is TRBV5-4, the J gene TRBJ1-2, with D perhaps matching TRBD1 (5 bases). V gave up 1 base and J gave up 0 bases, with 7 bases separating them. The CDR3 is made up of 14 amino acids. CDR1 is SGHNT and CDR2 is YYREEE in the germline V gene (reference sequence). The CDR3 sequence: CASSLKGANYGYTF. The CDR3 DNA follows: TGTGCCAGCAGCTTGAAAGGGGCTAACTATGGCTACACCTTC. Drawing the rest from reference TRBV5-4 and TRBJ1-2, the complete variable domain is ETGVTQSPTHLIKTRGQQVTLRCSSQSGHNTVSWYQQALGQGPQFIFQYYREEENGRGNFPPRFSGLQFPNYSSELNVNALELDDSALYLCASSLKGANYGYTFGSGTRLTVV.

The CDR3 loop is CAWSLGTRITQYF. The CDR3 coding sequence is TGTGCCTGGAGCCTGGGGACTAGGATTACGCAGTACTTC. V gene TRBV30 combines with J gene TRBJ2-7; 8 bases align to TRBD2. The CDR3 consists of 13 residues. J gave up 9 bases and V 3 bases, and 10 bases lay outside the gene matches. Germline V gives CDR1 GTSNPN, CDR2 SVGIG (reference sequence).

V gene TRBV5-6 combines with J gene TRBJ2-1; TRBD2 aligns across 12 bases. V lost 2 bases and J lost 6; bases outside the gene matches: 12. Germline CDR1 reads SGHDT; CDR2 reads YYEEEE. The CDR3 is 18 amino acids. The CDR3 coding sequence is TGTGCCAGCAGCTTTTTCCGGGCTAGCGGGAGGGTGGGCAATGAGCAGTTCTTC. It codes for CASSFFRASGRVGNEQFF.

The V gene is TRBV21-1, the J gene TRBJ2-5; TRBD2 is the table's D call, not checked against the DNA. TRBV21-1 is a listed pseudogene. The CDR3 has 16 residues. The CDR3 spells CASSPAGLAVQETQYF. In DNA form, the CDR3 reads TGTGCCAGCAGCCCAGCGGGACTAGCAGTACAAGAGACCCAGTACTTC.

The chain joins TRBV20-1 to TRBJ1-2; unclear D gene. The germline CDR1 and CDR2 sequences are DFQATT and SNEGSKA (reference sequence). The CDR3 covers 11 residues. Deletions cut 8 bases from V and 3 bases from J, with 10 bases between. The CDR3 DNA reads as TGCAGTCCGCGCCGGGACTATGGCTACACCTTC. Residues: CSPRRDYGYTF.